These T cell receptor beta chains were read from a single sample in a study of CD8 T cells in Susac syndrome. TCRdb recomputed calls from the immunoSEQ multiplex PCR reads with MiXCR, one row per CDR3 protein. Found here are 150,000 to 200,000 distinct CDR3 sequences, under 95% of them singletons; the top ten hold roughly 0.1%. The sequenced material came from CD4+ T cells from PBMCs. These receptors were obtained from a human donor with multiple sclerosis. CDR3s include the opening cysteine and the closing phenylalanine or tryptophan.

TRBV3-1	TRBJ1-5	CASSAGQGRNQPQHF
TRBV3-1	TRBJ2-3	CASSPGRYPQYF
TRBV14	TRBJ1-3	CASSQASTGGNTIYF
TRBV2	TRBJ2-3	CASREPDTQYF
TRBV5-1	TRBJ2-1	CASSRGGALHEQFF
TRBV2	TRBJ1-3	CASSETGTQRNTIYF
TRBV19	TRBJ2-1	CASRPNIAGYNEQFF
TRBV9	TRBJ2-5	CASSVSPVVQQETQYF
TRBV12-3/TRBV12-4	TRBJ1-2	CASSYRTGGLGGYTF
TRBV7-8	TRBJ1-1	CASSQTGVQVFF
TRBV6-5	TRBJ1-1	CASSFIGTANTEAFF
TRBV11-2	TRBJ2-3	CASSSTPRGSVRGRDTDTQYF
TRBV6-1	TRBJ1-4	CASRPTPTSTNEKLFF
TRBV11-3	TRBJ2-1	CASSSAAGRSNEQFF
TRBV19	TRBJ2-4	CASSTTGTKLAKNIQYF
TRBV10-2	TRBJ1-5	CASSERQGSLVNQPQHF
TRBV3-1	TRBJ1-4	CASSQNAGPNEKLFF
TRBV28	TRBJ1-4	CASRQGGTNEKLFF
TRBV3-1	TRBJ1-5	CASSHTPGQGAGNQPQHF